This T cell receptor beta chain was captured by sequencing in a study of T cells in tuberculosis. The overall study: Sequenced TCRs come from CD1B-GMM tetramer-binding T cells. IGRA-negative adolescents, IGRA-positive adolescents with latent tuberculosis and adults with active tuberculosis formed this South African cohort.

Trimming cost V 1 base and J 0 bases, with 10 bases left between them. Germline V gene data show CDR1 as SGHTA and CDR2 as FQGNSA. The CDR3 has 16 amino acids. This table comes from immunoSEQ multiplex PCR, and its TCRdb copy is limited to in-frame clones, with some not included. The sample has approximately 30,000 clones, approximately 89% seen once. Regarding the study as a whole: Active tuberculosis TCR-alpha repertoires lay closer to GMM-specific TCRs than IGRA-negative controls, suggesting clonal expansion.

This clone is a singleton in its sample. Its antigen is undetermined. V is TRBV7-2 and J is TRBJ1-3, with TRBD1 as a possible D gene (6 bases). This clonotype originated in a donor aged 10-29 years with latent tuberculosis or without tuberculosis infection. The material sequenced was PBMCs. For the CDR3, the DNA is TGTGCCAGCAGCTTAGGGACAGCCGACTCTGGAAACACCATATATTTT. It yields the protein CASSLGTADSGNTIYF.